These 22 T cell receptor beta chains originate from one sample sequenced in a study of T cells in tumors after PD-1 blockade. Sequenced by immunoSEQ multiplex PCR; TCRdb stores in-frame clones only, minus some. The sample holds over 20,000 clones, roughly 82% seen once. The sequencing here drew on PBMCs, taken after anti-PD-1 treatment. The source of these receptors is a human donor with basal cell carcinoma.

The count of this clone is one. The genes are TRBV12-3 or TRBV12-4 and TRBJ1-1, with TRBD1 matching 8 bases. This CDR3 spans 12 amino acids. Trimming cost V 6 bases and J 9 bases; bases outside gene matches: 6. The CDR3 DNA is TGTGCCAGCAGGGAAGGACAGGGCAAAGCTTTCTTT. It encodes CASREGQGKAFF.

The rearrangement uses TRBV19 and TRBJ2-3, with a weak D call TRBD1 (6 bases). V lost 9 bases, J lost 11 bases, and 15 bases lay in between. Germline CDR1 reads LNHDA; CDR2 reads SQIVND (reference sequence). This CDR3 spans 11 amino acids. The CDR3, as DNA: TGTGCCAGGCAAGGGGGAAATGGGCAGTATTTT. Translation gives CARQGGNGQYF.

This chain joins TRBV6-5 and TRBJ1-4; D remains ambiguous. The germline V and J ends were trimmed by 7 bases and 2 bases, with 11 bases remaining between them. The CDR3 runs 14 residues. Germline loops: CDR1 MNHEY, CDR2 SVGAGI. The CDR3 nucleotides read TGTGCCAGCACCTTACTCGGTACTAATGAAAAACTGTTTTTT. Encoded protein: CASTLLGTNEKLFF.

This chain joins TRBV2 and TRBJ2-7; tentatively, D is TRBD1 (5 bases). Germline-derived CDR1 and CDR2 are SNHLY and FYNNEI. The CDR3 sequence is 13 residues long. V lost 7 bases, J lost 7 bases, and 17 bases lay in between. For the CDR3, the DNA is TGTGCCAGCAAGTCCGACAGTCTAAGAGAGCAGTACTTC. Its translation is CASKSDSLREQYF. Filled out from reference TRBV2 and TRBJ2-7, the complete variable domain reads EPEVTQTPSHQVTQMGQEVILRCVPISNHLYFYWYRQILGQKVEFLVSFYNNEISEKSEIFDDQFSVERPDGSNFTLKIRSTKLEDSAMYFCASKSDSLREQYFGPGTRLTVT.

The chain combines TRBV19 with TRBJ1-5; 9 bases agree with TRBD1. The trim removed 7 bases at V and 3 bases at J, leaving 10 bases unmatched. CDR3 size: 16 residues. CDR1 and CDR2 from the germline V gene are LNHDA and SQIVND (reference sequence). The CDR3 is CASNPRDRVANQPQHF. The CDR3 DNA sequence: TGTGCCAGTAACCCTCGGGACAGGGTGGCCAATCAGCCCCAGCATTTT. Using reference TRBV19 and TRBJ1-5 for the parts outside the CDR3, the full variable domain is DGGITQSPKYLFRKEGQNVTLSCEQNLNHDAMYWYRQDPGQGLRLIYYSQIVNDFQKGDIAEGYSVSREKKESFPLTVTSAQKNPTAFYLCASNPRDRVANQPQHFGDGTRLSIL.

The V call is TRBV6-5, the J call TRBJ2-1; D not resolved. Trimming removed 6 bases at V and 3 bases at J, with 6 bases between. The CDR3 consists of 12 residues. Per the germline V gene, CDR1 is MNHEY and CDR2 is SVGAGI. CDR3 bases: TGTGCCAGCAGCAGAAGCTACAATGAGCAGTTCTTC. Its protein is CASSRSYNEQFF.

The V gene is TRBV12-3 or TRBV12-4, the J gene TRBJ2-3, with D perhaps TRBD1 or TRBD2 (5 bases each). The V gene lost 7 bases and the J gene lost 9 bases, with 14 bases spanning the gap. This CDR3 has 12 residues. This chain's CDR3 is CASTFTRGTQYF. The DNA of the CDR3 is TGTGCCAGCACTTTTACGAGGGGCACGCAGTATTTT.

The J gene is TRBJ2-2, the V gene TRBV19; a possible D gene is TRBD1 (6 bases). The V and J ends lost 3 bases and 4 bases respectively, with 12 bases between them. This CDR3 has 15 residues. Germline V gene lookup returns CDR1 LNHDA and CDR2 SQIVND (reference sequence). The chain's CDR3 is CASSILAGATGELFF. The CDR3 bases are TGTGCCAGTAGTATCCTGGCAGGGGCCACCGGGGAGCTGTTTTTT.

In DNA, the CDR3 is TGTGCCAGCAGCCAATCGACAGGGGCCCGCTCCAGCTCCTACGAGCAGTACTTC. This sequence encodes CASSQSTGARSSSYEQYF. The chain employs TRBV14 and TRBJ2-7; 8 nucleotides agree with TRBD1. Trimming removed 2 bases from V and 0 bases from J; junction bases left unmatched: 12. This CDR3 is built from 18 residues. The germline V gene has CDR1 SGHDN and CDR2 FVKESK.

This chain joins TRBV5-1 and TRBJ1-1, with unresolved D. The CDR3 contains 15 residues. The germline CDR1 and CDR2 sequences are SGHRS and YFSETQ. V was pared by 0 bases and J by 1 base, with 10 bases between. The CDR3 region is CASSLGRFGNTEAFF. The CDR3 DNA is TGCGCCAGCAGCTTGGGGAGGTTCGGGAACACTGAAGCTTTCTTT.

The chain combines TRBV9 with TRBJ2-3; D not resolved. Per germline, CDR1 SGDLS and CDR2 YYNGEE. The V and J ends lost 2 bases and 6 bases respectively, with 13 bases between them. The CDR3 covers 14 residues. The CDR3 spells CASSVSGKLDTQYF. The CDR3 DNA reads as TGTGCCAGCAGCGTGTCGGGCAAGCTGGATACGCAGTATTTT.

The CDR3: CASSKTGTSTDTQYF. The CDR3 DNA reads as TGTGCCAGCAGCAAGACAGGTACGAGCACAGATACGCAGTATTTT. This chain connects TRBV21-1 to TRBJ2-3; the table's D call, TRBD1, has no DNA check behind it. TRBV21-1 is annotated as a pseudogene. There are 15 residues in the CDR3.

The chain recombines TRBV6-5 with TRBJ2-5, with D possibly TRBD1 on 5 matching bases. Deletions cut 0 bases from V and 9 bases from J, with 20 bases between. This CDR3 has 16 amino acids. The germline V gene has CDR1 MNHEY and CDR2 SVGAGI. In DNA, the CDR3 is TGTGCCAGCAGTTACTCGGTATTTCGACAGAATGAGGCCCAGTACTTC. It codes for CASSYSVFRQNEAQYF.

This chain joins TRBV5-6 and TRBJ1-2, with 9 bases identical to TRBD1. V gave up 4 bases and J gave up 7 bases; unmatched junction bases: 8. Germline CDR1 SGHDT, CDR2 YYEEEE. CDR3 size: 14 residues. CDR3 DNA sequence: TGTGCCAGCAGCCAACCTGGGACAGGGTCTGGCTACACCTTC. Its protein is CASSQPGTGSGYTF.

The rearrangement links TRBV5-1 to TRBJ2-1, with 11 bases fitting TRBD2. V shed 4 bases and J 0 bases; nucleotides not matched to a gene: 12. The CDR3 loop spans 19 amino acids. Per the germline V gene, CDR1 is SGHRS and CDR2 is YFSETQ. The CDR3 nucleotides read TGCGCCAGCAGCACGGGACTAGCGGTCGCTATTGGCTCCTACAATGAGCAGTTCTTC. This sequence encodes CASSTGLAVAIGSYNEQFF.

This rearrangement joins TRBV3-1 (or the pseudogene TRBV3-2) to TRBJ2-1, with D perhaps TRBD1 or TRBD2 (6 bases each). V dropped 2 bases and J dropped 7 bases, with 15 bases sitting between them. The CDR3 is 15 amino acids. CDR1 is LGHDT, CDR2 YNNKEL, per germline (reference sequence). CDR3 DNA: TGTGCCAGCAGCCAAAGTGGGGGGCTTTGGAATGAGCAGTTCTTC. Encoded protein: CASSQSGGLWNEQFF.

The V gene is TRBV5-1, the J gene TRBJ2-5; no firm D call. V dropped 5 bases and J dropped 5 bases, with 4 bases sitting between them. The germline CDR1 and CDR2 sequences are SGHRS and YFSETQ. This CDR3 is built from 10 residues. The CDR3 reads CASSGETQYF. In DNA, the CDR3 is TGCGCCAGCAGTGGGGAGACCCAGTACTTC.

V and J are TRBV15 and TRBJ2-3; D not certain. Trimming pared 0 bases from V and 5 bases from J, leaving 3 bases between. This CDR3 is 12 amino acids long. Germline V gene data show CDR1 as LNHNV and CDR2 as YYDKDF (reference sequence). The CDR3 DNA sequence: TGTGCCACCAGCAGAGATGAAGATACGCAGTATTTT. It yields the protein CATSRDEDTQYF.

The rearrangement links TRBV5-4 to TRBJ2-7; D may be TRBD1 (5 bases). V was cut by 4 bases and J by 0 bases, with 14 bases left in between. The germline CDR1 and CDR2 sequences are SGHNT and YYREEE (reference sequence). The CDR3 length is 15 residues. As DNA, the CDR3 is TGTGCCAGCAGCCAGTTCGACAGCCTCTCCTACGAGCAGTACTTC. It codes for CASSQFDSLSYEQYF.

The V and J genes are TRBV12-5 and TRBJ2-1, with 7 bases matching TRBD1. V lost 1 base and J lost 5; bases outside the gene matches: 5. The CDR3 sequence is 15 residues long. Germline-derived CDR1 and CDR2 are LGHNT and FRNRAP. This CDR3 reads CASGLGQGIHNEQFF. Here the CDR3 DNA reads TGTGCTAGTGGTTTGGGACAGGGTATACACAATGAGCAGTTCTTC.

This clone is labeled medium-sized. This chain joins TRBV14 and TRBJ1-2, with TRBD1 matching 7 bases. V lost 3 bases, J lost 0 bases, and 7 bases stayed unmatched. This CDR3 has 16 residues. Germline loops: CDR1 SGHDN, CDR2 FVKESK. CDR3 amino acids: CASSHFAGGTNYGYTF. CDR3 coding DNA: TGTGCCAGCAGCCATTTTGCAGGGGGAACTAACTATGGCTACACCTTC.

The J gene is TRBJ2-7, the V gene TRBV30; 8 bases match TRBD1. V shed 3 bases, J shed 0 bases, and the junction held 4 bases outside the gene matches. Per the germline V gene, CDR1 is GTSNPN and CDR2 is SVGIG (reference sequence). This CDR3 region has 14 residues. CDR3 coding DNA: TGTGCCTGGAGCCGGACAGGGAACTCCTACGAGCAGTACTTC. Translating it yields CAWSRTGNSYEQYF.